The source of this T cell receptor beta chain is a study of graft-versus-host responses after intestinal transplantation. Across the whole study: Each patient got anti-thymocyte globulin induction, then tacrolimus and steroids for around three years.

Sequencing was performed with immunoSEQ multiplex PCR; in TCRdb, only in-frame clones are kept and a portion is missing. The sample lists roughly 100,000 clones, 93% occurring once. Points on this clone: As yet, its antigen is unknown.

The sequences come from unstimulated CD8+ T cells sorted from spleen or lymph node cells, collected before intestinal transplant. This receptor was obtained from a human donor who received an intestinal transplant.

The CDR3 reads CASSPRTRNADTQYF. The CDR3 coding sequence is TGTGCCAGCAGTCCTAGGACCCGAAACGCAGATACGCAGTATTTT. This chain joins TRBV2 and TRBJ2-3, with no clear D. Trimming left V 5 bases short and J 4 bases short, with 16 bases between. CDR1 and CDR2 from the germline V gene are SNHLY and FYNNEI. The CDR3 covers 15 residues.